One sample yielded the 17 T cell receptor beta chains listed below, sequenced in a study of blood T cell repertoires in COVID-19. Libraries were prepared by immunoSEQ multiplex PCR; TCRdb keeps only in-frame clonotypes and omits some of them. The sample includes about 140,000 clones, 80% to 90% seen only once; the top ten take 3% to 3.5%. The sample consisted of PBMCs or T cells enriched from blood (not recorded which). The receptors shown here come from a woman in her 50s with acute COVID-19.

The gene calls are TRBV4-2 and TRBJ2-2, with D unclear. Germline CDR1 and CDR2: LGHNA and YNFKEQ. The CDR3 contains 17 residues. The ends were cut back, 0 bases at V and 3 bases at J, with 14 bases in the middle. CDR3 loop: CASSQDVAASDTGELFF. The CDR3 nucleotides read TGTGCCAGCAGCCAAGATGTCGCGGCCTCGGACACCGGGGAGCTGTTTTTT.

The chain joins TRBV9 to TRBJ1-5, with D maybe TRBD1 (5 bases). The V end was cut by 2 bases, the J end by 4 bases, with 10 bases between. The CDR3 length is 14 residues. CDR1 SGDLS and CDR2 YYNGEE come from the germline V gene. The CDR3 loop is CASSVDSSNQPQHF. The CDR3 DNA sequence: TGTGCCAGCAGCGTCGACAGTTCGAATCAGCCCCAGCATTTT. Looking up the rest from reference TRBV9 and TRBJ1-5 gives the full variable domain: DSGVTQTPKHLITATGQRVTLRCSPRSGDLSVYWYQQSLDQGLQFLIQYYNGEERAKGNILERFSAQQFPDLHSELNLSSLELGDSALYFCASSVDSSNQPQHFGDGTRLSIL.

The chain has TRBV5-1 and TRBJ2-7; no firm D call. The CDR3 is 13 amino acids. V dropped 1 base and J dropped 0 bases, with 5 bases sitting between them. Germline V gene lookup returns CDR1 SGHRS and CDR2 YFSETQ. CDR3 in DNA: TGCGCCAGCAGCTTGTCCAGCTCCTACGAGCAGTACTTC. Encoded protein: CASSLSSSYEQYF.

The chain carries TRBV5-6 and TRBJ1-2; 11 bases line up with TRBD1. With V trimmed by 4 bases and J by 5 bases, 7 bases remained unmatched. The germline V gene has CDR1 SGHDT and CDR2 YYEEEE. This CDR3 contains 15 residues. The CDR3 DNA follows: TGTGCCAGCAGCGTACCGGGACAGGGGGGATATGGCTACACCTTC. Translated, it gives CASSVPGQGGYGYTF. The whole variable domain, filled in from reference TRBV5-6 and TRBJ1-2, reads DAGVTQSPTHLIKTRGQQVTLRCSPKSGHDTVSWYQQALGQGPQFIFQYYEEEERQRGNFPDRFSGHQFPNYSSELNVNALLLGDSALYLCASSVPGQGGYGYTFGSGTRLTVV.

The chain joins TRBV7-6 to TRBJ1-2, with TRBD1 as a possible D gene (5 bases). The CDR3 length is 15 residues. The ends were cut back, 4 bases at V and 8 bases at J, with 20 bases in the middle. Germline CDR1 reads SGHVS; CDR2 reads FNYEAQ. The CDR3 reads CASSSSAAGNIGYTF. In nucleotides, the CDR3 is TGTGCCAGCAGCTCGTCTGCGGCAGGGAATATCGGCTACACCTTC. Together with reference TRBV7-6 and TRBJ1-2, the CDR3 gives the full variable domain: GAGVSQSPRYKVTKRGQDVALRCDPISGHVSLYWYRQALGQGPEFLTYFNYEAQQDKSGLPNDRFSAERPEGSISTLTIQRTEQRDSAMYRCASSSSAAGNIGYTFGSGTRLTVV.

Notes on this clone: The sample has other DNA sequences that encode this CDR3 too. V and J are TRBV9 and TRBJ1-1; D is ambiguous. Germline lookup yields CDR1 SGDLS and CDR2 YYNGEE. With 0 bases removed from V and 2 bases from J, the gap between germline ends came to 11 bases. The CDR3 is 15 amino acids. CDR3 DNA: TGTGCCAGCAGCGTAGGAGGGAACCCTAACACTGAAGCTTTCTTT. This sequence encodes CASSVGGNPNTEAFF.

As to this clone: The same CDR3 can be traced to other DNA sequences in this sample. The CDR3 DNA is TGTGCCAGCTCACCTGGGCAGAATCAGCCCCAGCATTTT. The encoded protein is CASSPGQNQPQHF. The genes are TRBV18 and TRBJ1-5; no definite D call. The V end was cut by 3 bases, the J end by 4 bases, with 7 bases between. CDR3 length: 13 amino acids. Germline V gene data show CDR1 as KGHSH and CDR2 as LQKENI.

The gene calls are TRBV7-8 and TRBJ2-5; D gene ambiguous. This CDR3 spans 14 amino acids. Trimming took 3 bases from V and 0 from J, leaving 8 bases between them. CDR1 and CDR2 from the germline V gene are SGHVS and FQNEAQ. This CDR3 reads CASSFSVNQETQYF. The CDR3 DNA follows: TGTGCCAGCAGCTTTTCGGTTAACCAAGAGACCCAGTACTTC.

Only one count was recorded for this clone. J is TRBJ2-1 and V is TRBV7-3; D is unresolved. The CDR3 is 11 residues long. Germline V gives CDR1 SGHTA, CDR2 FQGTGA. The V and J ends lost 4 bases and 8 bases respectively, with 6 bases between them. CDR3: CASSWAHEQFF. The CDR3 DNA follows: TGTGCCAGCAGCTGGGCCCATGAGCAGTTCTTC. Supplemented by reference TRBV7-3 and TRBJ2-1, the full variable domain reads GAGVSQTPSNKVTEKGKYVELRCDPISGHTALYWYRQSLGQGPEFLIYFQGTGAADDSGLPNDRFFAVRPEGSVSTLKIQRTERGDSAVYLCASSWAHEQFFGPGTRLTVL.

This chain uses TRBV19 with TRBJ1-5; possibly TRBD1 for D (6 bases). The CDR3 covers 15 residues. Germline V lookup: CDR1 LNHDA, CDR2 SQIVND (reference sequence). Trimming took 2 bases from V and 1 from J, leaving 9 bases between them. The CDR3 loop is CASSINRASNQPQHF. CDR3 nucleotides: TGTGCCAGTAGTATAAACAGGGCCAGCAATCAGCCCCAGCATTTT.

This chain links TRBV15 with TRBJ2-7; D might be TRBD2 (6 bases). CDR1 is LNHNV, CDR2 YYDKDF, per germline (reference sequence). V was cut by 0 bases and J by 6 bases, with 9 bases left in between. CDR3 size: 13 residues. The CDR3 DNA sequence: TGTGCCACCAGCAGAGACCGGGGGACCGAGCAGTACTTC. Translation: CATSRDRGTEQYF.

CDR3 in amino acids: CASMTVAGGLYEQYF. CDR3 nucleotides: TGTGCCAGCATGACGGTAGCGGGAGGCCTCTACGAGCAGTACTTC. The chain has TRBV6-5 and TRBJ2-7, with 10 positions matching TRBD2. Germline V gene data show CDR1 as MNHEY and CDR2 as SVGAGI. The length of the CDR3 is 15 residues. After removal of 7 bases from V and 3 bases from J, the junction contained 9 bases not matched to a gene.

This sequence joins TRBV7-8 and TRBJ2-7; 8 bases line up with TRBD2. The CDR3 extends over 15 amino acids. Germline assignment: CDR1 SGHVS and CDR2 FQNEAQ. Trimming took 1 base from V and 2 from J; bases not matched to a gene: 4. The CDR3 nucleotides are TGTGCCAGCAGCTTAGAAACTAGCGGAACCTACGAGCAGTACTTC. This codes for CASSLETSGTYEQYF. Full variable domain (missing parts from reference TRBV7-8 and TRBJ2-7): GAGVSQSPRYKVAKRGQDVALRCDPISGHVSLFWYQQALGQGPEFLTYFQNEAQLDKSGLPSDRFFAERPEGSVSTLKIQRTQQEDSAVYLCASSLETSGTYEQYFGPGTRLTVT.

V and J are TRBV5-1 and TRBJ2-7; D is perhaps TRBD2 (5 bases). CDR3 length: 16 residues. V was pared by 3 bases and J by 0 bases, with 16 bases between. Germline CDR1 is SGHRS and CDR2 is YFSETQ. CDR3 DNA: TGCGCCAGCAGCTCTACGACCGGGGAGTTCTCCTACGAGCAGTACTTC. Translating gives CASSSTTGEFSYEQYF. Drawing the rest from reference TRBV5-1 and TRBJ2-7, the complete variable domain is KAGVTQTPRYLIKTRGQQVTLSCSPISGHRSVSWYQQTPGQGLQFLFEYFSETQRNKGNFPGRFSGRQFSNSRSEMNVSTLELGDSALYLCASSSTTGEFSYEQYFGPGTRLTVT.

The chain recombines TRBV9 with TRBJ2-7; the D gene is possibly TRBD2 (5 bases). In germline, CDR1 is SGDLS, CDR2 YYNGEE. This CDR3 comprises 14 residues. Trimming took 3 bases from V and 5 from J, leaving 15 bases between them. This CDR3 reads CASSGLHGPHEQYF. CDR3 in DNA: TGTGCCAGCAGCGGACTACACGGCCCCCACGAGCAGTACTTC.

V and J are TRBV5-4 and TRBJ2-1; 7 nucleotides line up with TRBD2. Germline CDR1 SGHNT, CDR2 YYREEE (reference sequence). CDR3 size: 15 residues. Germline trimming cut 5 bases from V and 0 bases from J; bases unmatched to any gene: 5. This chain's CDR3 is CASSSLASSYNEQFF. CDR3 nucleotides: TGTGCCAGCAGTTCACTAGCGAGCTCCTACAATGAGCAGTTCTTC.

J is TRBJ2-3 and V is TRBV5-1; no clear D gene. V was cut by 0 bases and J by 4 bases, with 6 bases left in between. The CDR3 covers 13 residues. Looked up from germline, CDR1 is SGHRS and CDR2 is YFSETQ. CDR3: CASSLASSDTQYF. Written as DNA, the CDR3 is TGCGCCAGCAGCTTGGCGAGCTCAGATACGCAGTATTTT.